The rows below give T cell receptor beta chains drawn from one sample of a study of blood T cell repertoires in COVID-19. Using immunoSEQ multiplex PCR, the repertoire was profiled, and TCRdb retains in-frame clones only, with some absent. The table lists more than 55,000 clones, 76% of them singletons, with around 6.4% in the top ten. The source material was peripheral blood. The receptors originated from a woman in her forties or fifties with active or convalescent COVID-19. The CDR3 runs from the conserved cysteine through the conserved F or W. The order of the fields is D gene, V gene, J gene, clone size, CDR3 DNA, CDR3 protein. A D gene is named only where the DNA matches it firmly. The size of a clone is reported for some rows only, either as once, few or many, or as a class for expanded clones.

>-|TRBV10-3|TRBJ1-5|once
TGTGCCATCAGTGGGCAGGAAAATCAGCCCCAGCATTTT
CAISGQENQPQHF
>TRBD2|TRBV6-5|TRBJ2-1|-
TGTGCTACGCTCTCTGCGGGAGGGAACAATGAGCAGTTCTTC
CATLSAGGNNEQFF
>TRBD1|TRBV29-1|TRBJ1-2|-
TGCAGCGTCACCCGACAGGGACGGGGCTACACCTTC
CSVTRQGRGYTF
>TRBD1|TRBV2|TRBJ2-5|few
TGTGCCAGCACTGGCGGACTCGGACAGGGCGAGACCCAGTACTTC
CASTGGLGQGETQYF
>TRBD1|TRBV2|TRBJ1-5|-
TGTGCCAGCCAGACAGGGGGTCGCAATCAGCCCCAGCATTTT
CASQTGGRNQPQHF
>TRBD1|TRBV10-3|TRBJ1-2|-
TGTGCCATCGGTTTTCCGGGACAGGGGAATGGCTACACCTTC
CAIGFPGQGNGYTF
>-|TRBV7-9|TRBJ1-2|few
TGTGCCAGCAGCCCTGGGGGCCACTATGGCTACACCTTC
CASSPGGHYGYTF
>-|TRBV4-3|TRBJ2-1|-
TGCGCCAGCAGCCAAGATCTTTCAGACTACAATGAGCAGTTCTTC
CASSQDLSDYNEQFF
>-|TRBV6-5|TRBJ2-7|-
TGTGCCAGCAGCAACCTGGGACAACCCTACGAGCAGTACTTC
CASSNLGQPYEQYF
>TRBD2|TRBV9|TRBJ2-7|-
TGTGCCAGCAGTCGCTTTCTAGCGGGGTACGAGCAGTACTTC
CASSRFLAGYEQYF
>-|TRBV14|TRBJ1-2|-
TGTGCCAGCAGCCCTACGGACAGATACTATGGCTACACCTTC
CASSPTDRYYGYTF
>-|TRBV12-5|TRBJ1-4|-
TGTGCTAGTGGTTTGGTACTTGGCAGCCTTCCTCAGGGGGAAAAACTGTTTTTT
CASGLVLGSLPQGEKLFF
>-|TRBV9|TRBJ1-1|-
TGTGCCAGCAGCTTCAGACAGGAACCTTATCCGGCTTTCTTT
CASSFRQEPYPAFF
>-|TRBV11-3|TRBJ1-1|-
TGTGCCAGCAGCTTACAGGGCAACACTGAAGCTTTCTTT
CASSLQGNTEAFF
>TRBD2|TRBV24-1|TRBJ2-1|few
TGTGCCACCAGTGACTACTATCATTTTGCTAGCGGGAGCTCCTACAATGAGCAGTTCTTC
CATSDYYHFASGSSYNEQFF
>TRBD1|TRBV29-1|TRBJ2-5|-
TGCAGCGTTGAGAAAGGGGGCCTAGAGACCCAGTACTTC
CSVEKGGLETQYF
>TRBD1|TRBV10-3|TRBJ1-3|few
TGTGCCATCAGCAGACAGGGGCCGAGCTCTGGAAACACCATATATTTT
CAISRQGPSSGNTIYF
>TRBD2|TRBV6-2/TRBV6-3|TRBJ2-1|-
TGTGCCAGCAGTTTTAGCGGGAACGGCTACAATGAGCAGTTCTTC
CASSFSGNGYNEQFF
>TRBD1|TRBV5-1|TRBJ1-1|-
TGCGCCAGCGACACAGGGGTTGGGGAGGCTGAAGCTTTCTTT
CASDTGVGEAEAFF
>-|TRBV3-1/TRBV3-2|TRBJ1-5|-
TGTGCCAGCCGGCAAGGCCCACCGGAGCAGCCCCAGCATTTT
CASRQGPPEQPQHF
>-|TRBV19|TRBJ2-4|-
TGTGCCAGCCAGGACAGAGCCAAAAACATTCAGTACTTC
CASQDRAKNIQYF
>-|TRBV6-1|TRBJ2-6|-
TGTGCCAGCAGTGAACTGACAGGCTACTCTGGGGCCAACGTCCTGACTTTC
CASSELTGYSGANVLTF
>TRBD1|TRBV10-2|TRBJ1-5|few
TGCGCCAGCGGGACAGGGGGCCCCAATCAGCCCCAGCATTTT
CASGTGGPNQPQHF
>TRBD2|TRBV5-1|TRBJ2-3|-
TGCGCCAGCAGCTTGGGGCTAGCGGGAGGTCTCACAGATACGCAGTATTTT
CASSLGLAGGLTDTQYF
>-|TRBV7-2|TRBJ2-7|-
TGTGCCAGCAGCACAGGGCCGTACTTC
CASSTGPYF
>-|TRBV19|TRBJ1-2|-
TGTGCCAGTAGTACAGGGGCCCTCACTAACTATGGCTACACCTTC
CASSTGALTNYGYTF
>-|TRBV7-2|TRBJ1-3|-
TGTGCCAGCAGCTTAGGGACAAGCTCTGGAAACACCATATATTTT
CASSLGTSSGNTIYF
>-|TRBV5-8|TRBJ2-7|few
TGTGCCAGCAGCCCGAGTTTAGATTTCATGAACTACGAGCAGTACTTC
CASSPSLDFMNYEQYF
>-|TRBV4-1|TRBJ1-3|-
TGCGCCAGCAGCCCCACTAGCGGGGGGGCAGGTGGAAACACCATATATTTT
CASSPTSGGAGGNTIYF
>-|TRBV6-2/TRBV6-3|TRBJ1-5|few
TGTGCCAGCAGTTACCTCTCGGGGGGCTCTAGCAATCAGCCCCAGCATTTT
CASSYLSGGSSNQPQHF
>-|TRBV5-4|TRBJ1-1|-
TGTGCCAGCAGGGCTCCAGGGAAAAAGGAAAACACTGAAGCTTTCTTT
CASRAPGKKENTEAFF
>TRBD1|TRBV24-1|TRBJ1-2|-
TGTGCCACCAGTGACCACACAGGGGGAGAGGCTAACTATGGCTACACCTTC
CATSDHTGGEANYGYTF
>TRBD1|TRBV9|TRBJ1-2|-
TGTGCCAGCAGCGCCGACGTCGGGACAGGGGGCTATGGCTACACCTTC
CASSADVGTGGYGYTF
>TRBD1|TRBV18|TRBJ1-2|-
TGTGCCAGCTCACCCACCCTAATTCCGGGACAGACACGGGGCTATGGCTACACCTTC
CASSPTLIPGQTRGYGYTF
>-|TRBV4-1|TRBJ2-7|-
TGCGCCAGCAGTCCAGACGGCAGGGGCCTTCCCTACGAGCAGTACTTC
CASSPDGRGLPYEQYF
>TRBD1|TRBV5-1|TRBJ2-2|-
TGCGCCAGCAGCCCCGGGACAGGGCAGACCGGGGAGCTGTTTTTT
CASSPGTGQTGELFF
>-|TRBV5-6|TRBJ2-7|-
TGTGCCAGCAGCCCAGAGACAGGCCCCGAGCAGTACTTC
CASSPETGPEQYF